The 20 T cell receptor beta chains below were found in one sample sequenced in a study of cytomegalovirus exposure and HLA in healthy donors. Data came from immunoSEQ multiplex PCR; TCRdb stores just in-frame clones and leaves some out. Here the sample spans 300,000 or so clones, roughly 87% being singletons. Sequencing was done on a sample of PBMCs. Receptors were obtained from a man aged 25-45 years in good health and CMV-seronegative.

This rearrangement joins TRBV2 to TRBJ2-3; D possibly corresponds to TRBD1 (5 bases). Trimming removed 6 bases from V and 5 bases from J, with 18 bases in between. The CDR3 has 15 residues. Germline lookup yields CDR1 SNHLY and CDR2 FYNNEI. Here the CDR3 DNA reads TGTGCCAGCAGGGTAGGGGCCGGGCCTCTAGATACGCAGTATTTT. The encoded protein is CASRVGAGPLDTQYF. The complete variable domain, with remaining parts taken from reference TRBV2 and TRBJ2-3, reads EPEVTQTPSHQVTQMGQEVILRCVPISNHLYFYWYRQILGQKVEFLVSFYNNEISEKSEIFDDQFSVERPDGSNFTLKIRSTKLEDSAMYFCASRVGAGPLDTQYFGPGTRLTVL.

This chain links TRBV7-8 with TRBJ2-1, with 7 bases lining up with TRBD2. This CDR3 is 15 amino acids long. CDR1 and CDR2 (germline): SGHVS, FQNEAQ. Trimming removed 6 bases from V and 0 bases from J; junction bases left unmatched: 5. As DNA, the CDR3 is TGTGCCAGCAGTACACGGGACTACTCCTACAATGAGCAGTTCTTC. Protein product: CASSTRDYSYNEQFF. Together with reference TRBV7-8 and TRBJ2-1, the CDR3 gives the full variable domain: GAGVSQSPRYKVAKRGQDVALRCDPISGHVSLFWYQQALGQGPEFLTYFQNEAQLDKSGLPSDRFFAERPEGSVSTLKIQRTQQEDSAVYLCASSTRDYSYNEQFFGPGTRLTVL.

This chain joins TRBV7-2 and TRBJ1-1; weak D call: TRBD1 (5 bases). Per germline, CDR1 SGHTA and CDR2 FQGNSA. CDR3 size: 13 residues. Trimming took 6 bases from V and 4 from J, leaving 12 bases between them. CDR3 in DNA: TGTGCCAGCAGTCGGACGGGGGGCACTGAAGCTTTCTTT. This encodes CASSRTGGTEAFF.

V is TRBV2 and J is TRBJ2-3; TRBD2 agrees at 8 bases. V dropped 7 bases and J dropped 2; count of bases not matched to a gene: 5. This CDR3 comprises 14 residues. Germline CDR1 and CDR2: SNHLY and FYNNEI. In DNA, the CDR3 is TGTGCCAGCATGGGACTAGATTCCACAGATACGCAGTATTTT. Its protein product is CASMGLDSTDTQYF.

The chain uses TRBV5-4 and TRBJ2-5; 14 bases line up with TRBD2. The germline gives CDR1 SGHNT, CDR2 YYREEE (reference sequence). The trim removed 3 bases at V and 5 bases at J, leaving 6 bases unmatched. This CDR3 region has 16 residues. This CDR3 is CASSSGTSGGGETQYF. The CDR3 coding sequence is TGTGCCAGCAGCTCCGGGACTAGCGGGGGTGGGGAGACCCAGTACTTC.

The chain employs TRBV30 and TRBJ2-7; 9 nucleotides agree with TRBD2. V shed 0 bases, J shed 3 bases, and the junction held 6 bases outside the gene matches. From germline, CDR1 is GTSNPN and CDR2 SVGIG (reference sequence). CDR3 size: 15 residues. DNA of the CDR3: TGTGCCTGGAGTGTACACACTAGCGGGCGCTACGAGCAGTACTTC. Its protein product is CAWSVHTSGRYEQYF.

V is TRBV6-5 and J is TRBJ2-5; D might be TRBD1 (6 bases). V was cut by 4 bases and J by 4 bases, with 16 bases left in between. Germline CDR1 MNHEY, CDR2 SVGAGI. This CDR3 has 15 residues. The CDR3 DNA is TGTGCCAGCAGTTCCCAGGACAGCCGCCCAGAGACCCAGTACTTC. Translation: CASSSQDSRPETQYF.

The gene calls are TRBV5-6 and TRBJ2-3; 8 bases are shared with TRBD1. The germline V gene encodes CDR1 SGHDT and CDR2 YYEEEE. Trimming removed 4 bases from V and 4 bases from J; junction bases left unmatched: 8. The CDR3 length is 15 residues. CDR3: CASSRGQAGSDTQYF. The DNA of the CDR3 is TGTGCCAGCAGCCGGGGACAGGCGGGATCAGATACGCAGTATTTT. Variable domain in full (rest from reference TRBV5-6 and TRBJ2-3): DAGVTQSPTHLIKTRGQQVTLRCSPKSGHDTVSWYQQALGQGPQFIFQYYEEEERQRGNFPDRFSGHQFPNYSSELNVNALLLGDSALYLCASSRGQAGSDTQYFGPGTRLTVL.

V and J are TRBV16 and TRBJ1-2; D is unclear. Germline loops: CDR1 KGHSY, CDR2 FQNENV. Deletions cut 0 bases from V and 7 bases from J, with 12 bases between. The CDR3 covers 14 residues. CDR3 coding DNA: TGTGCCAGCAGCCAATCCAAACAACGGGGTGGCTACACCTTC. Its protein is CASSQSKQRGGYTF.

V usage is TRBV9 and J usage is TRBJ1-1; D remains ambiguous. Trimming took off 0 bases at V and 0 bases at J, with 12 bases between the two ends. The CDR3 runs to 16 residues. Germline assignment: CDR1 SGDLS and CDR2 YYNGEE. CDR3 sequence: CASSVALGRVNTEAFF. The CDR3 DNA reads TGTGCCAGCAGCGTAGCCCTAGGGAGGGTGAACACTGAAGCTTTCTTT.

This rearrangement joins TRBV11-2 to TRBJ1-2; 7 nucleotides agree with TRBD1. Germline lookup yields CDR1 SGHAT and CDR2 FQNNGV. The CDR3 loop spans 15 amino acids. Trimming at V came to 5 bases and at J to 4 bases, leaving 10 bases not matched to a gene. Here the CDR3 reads CASSVDRDSGYGYTF. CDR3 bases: TGTGCCAGCAGCGTTGACAGGGACAGCGGCTATGGCTACACCTTC.

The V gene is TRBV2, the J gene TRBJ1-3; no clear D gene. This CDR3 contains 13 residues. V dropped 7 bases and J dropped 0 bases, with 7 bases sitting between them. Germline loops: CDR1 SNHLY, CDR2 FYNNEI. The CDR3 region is CASKLDSGNTIYF. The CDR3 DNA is TGTGCCAGCAAGCTCGACTCTGGAAACACCATATATTTT.

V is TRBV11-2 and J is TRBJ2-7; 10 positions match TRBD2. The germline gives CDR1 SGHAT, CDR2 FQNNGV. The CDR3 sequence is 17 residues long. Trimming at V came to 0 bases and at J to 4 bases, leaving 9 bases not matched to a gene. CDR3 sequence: CASSLDRPSGGGYEQYF. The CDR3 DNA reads TGTGCCAGCAGCTTAGATCGGCCTAGCGGGGGCGGGTACGAGCAGTACTTC.

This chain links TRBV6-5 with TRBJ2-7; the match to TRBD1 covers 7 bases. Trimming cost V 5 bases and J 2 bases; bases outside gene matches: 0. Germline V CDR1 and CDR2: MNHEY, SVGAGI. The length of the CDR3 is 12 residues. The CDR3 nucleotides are TGTGCCAGCAGTGACAGGGCCTACGAGCAGTACTTC. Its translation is CASSDRAYEQYF.

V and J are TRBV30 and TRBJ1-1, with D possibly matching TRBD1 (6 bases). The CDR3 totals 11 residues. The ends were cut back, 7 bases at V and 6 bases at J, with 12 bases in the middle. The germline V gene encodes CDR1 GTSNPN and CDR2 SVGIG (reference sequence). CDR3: CASTGRAEAFF. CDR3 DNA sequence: TGTGCCTCAACAGGGCGTGCTGAAGCTTTCTTT.

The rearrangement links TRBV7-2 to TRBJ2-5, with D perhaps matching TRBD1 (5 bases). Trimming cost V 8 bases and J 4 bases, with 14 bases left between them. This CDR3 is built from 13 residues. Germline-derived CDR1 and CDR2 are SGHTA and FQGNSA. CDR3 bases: TGTGCCAGCGCCGAATGGGGCGGAGAGACCCAGTACTTC. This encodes CASAEWGGETQYF.

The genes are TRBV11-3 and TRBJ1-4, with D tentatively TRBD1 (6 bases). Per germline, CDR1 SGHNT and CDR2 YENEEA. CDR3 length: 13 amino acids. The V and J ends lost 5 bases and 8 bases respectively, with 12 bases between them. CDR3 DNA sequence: TGTGCCAGCAGCGGGGGACATAAGGAAAAACTGTTTTTT. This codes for CASSGGHKEKLFF.

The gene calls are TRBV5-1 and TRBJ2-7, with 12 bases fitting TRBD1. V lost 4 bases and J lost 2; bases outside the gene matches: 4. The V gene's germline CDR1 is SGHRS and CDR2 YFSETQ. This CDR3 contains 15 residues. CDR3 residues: CASSPGQGATYEQYF. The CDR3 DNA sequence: TGCGCCAGCAGCCCGGGACAGGGGGCCACCTACGAGCAGTACTTC.

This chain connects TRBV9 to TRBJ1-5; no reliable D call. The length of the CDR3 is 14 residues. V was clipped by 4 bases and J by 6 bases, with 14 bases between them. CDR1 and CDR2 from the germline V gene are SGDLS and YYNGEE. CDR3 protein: CASSPLGLGQPQHF. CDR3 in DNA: TGTGCCAGCAGCCCCCTTGGTCTCGGTCAGCCCCAGCATTTT.

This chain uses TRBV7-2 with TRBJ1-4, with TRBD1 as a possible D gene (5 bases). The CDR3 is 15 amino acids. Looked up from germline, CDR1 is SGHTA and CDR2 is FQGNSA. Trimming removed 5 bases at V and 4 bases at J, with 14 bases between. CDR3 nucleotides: TGTGCCAGCAGCCCCGGGGGGGGGATTAATGAAAAACTGTTTTTT. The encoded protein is CASSPGGGINEKLFF. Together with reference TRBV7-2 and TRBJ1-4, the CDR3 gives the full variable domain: GAGVSQSPSNKVTEKGKDVELRCDPISGHTALYWYRQSLGQGLEFLIYFQGNSAPDKSGLPSDRFSAERTGGSVSTLTIQRTQQEDSAVYLCASSPGGGINEKLFFGSGTQLSVL.